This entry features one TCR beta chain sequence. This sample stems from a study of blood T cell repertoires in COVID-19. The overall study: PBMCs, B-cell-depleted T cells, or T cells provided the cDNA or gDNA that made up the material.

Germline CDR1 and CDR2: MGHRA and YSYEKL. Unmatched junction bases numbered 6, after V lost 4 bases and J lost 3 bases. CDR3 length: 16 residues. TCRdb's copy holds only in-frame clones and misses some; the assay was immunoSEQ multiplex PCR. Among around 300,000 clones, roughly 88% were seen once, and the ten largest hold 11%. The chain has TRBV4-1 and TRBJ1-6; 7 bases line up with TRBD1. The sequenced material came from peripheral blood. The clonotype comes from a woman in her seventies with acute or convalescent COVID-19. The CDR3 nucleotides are TGCGCCAGCAGCCCTGGACAGGTTAACTATAATTCACCCCTCCACTTT. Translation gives CASSPGQVNYNSPLHF.